The clone carrying this TCR beta chain has a handful of counts. Its antigen is not identified. This record comes from a study of T cells in Graves' hyperthyroidism and ophthalmopathy. The PBMCs studied were ones that came from approximately 9.9 ml fresh peripheral blood. The source material, RNA transcripts, was used to amplify TCR beta CDR3 regions. Initially, a first-round RT-PCR of the TCR CDR3 employed the HTBI primer set. TCRdb re-derived calls from the multiplex PCR reads in MiXCR, one entry per CDR3 protein. The sample has approximately 430,000 distinct CDR3 sequences; 15% to 17% are singletons. Regarding the study as a whole: Ophthalmopathy and stable hyperthyroidism were separated by a 13 V-J model. Model output signaled ophthalmopathy a median around 6.9 months ahead of onset. Most clonotypes expanded in thyroid above 0.001 were likewise present in blood.

The clonotype comes from a woman under 30 with Graves' hyperthyroidism. The sequencing sample was made of blood.

CDR3 DNA: TGTGCCAGTAGTTTTGGACGGCCTCCTAAGTATCAGCCCCAGCATTTT. This gives the protein CASSFGRPPKYQPQHF. This chain joins TRBV19 and TRBJ1-5; D gene unclear. Germline CDR1 is LNHDA and CDR2 is SQIVND (reference sequence). V was cut by 5 bases and J by 5 bases, with 19 bases left in between. This CDR3 has 16 amino acids.